This section outlines one T cell receptor (beta chain) sequence together with its context. The data are from a study of blood T cell repertoires in COVID-19. The wider study: Researchers got acute and convalescent COVID-19 samples from the United States, Italy and Spain. From T cells, B-cell-depleted T cells, or PBMCs came the material, which was cDNA or gDNA.

Original analysis: Estimation of nucleated cell counts was performed using reference gene primer amplification. Sequenced by immunoSEQ multiplex PCR; TCRdb stores in-frame clones only, minus some. The V and J calls and clone size are taken from that table; D and trimming were inferred from the DNA. The top ten clones hold about 4.3% of a sample with approximately 70,000 clones, 80% to 85% of them seen once. Germline CDR1 is LGHDT and CDR2 is YNNKEL (reference sequence). V shed 1 base, J shed 8 bases, and the junction held 5 bases outside the gene matches. There are 14 residues in the CDR3. The sequencing input was peripheral blood. V gene TRBV3-1 (or the pseudogene TRBV3-2) combines with J gene TRBJ1-2; the match to TRBD1 covers 9 bases. This TCR was recovered from a woman aged 55-69 years with acute or convalescent COVID-19. The CDR3 bases are TGTGCCAGCAGCCAAGTACAGGGGGCCCGGGGCTACACCTTC. Its translation is CASSQVQGARGYTF.